This TCR beta chain was documented in a study of Ad26.COV2.S vaccination and SARS-CoV-2 variants. Repertoires were generated with immunoSEQ multiplex PCR, while TCRdb's copy carries only in-frame clones and drops some. The table includes around 100,000 clones, around 82% detected once. CDR3 size: 15 residues. Germline loops: CDR1 MNHEY, CDR2 SVGAGI. Deletions cut 4 bases from V and 0 bases from J, with 10 bases between. This specimen was peripheral blood, taken after recovery from COVID-19. The sequence came from a human donor who had recovered from COVID-19. The chain carries TRBV6-5 and TRBJ1-3; D might be TRBD1 (6 bases). The CDR3 nucleotides are TGTGCCAGCAGTTCCGGGGGCGACTCTGGAAACACCATATATTTT. Encoded protein: CASSSGGDSGNTIYF.